The 22 T cell receptor beta chains below all came from one sample that was sequenced in a study of T cell responses to AZD1222 COVID-19 vaccine. Assay used: immunoSEQ multiplex PCR; TCRdb lists only in-frame clones, some missing. The profile shows some 150,000 clones, approximately 90% of them singletons. The source material was peripheral blood, sampled on day 0 of AZD1222 vaccination. The receptors were sampled from an adult in good health.

J is TRBJ2-7 and V is TRBV19, with no clear D. The CDR3 extends over 13 amino acids. Trimming shortened V by 1 base and J by 2 bases, and 6 bases separated the two germline ends. Germline CDR1 and CDR2: LNHDA and SQIVND (reference sequence). CDR3 protein: CASSIAGPYEQYF. In DNA, the CDR3 is TGTGCCAGTAGTATAGCTGGCCCCTACGAGCAGTACTTC.

This sequence joins TRBV28 and TRBJ1-2; D gene uncertain. V shed 6 bases and J shed 0 bases, with 8 bases lying between them. Germline values: CDR1 MDHEN, CDR2 SYDVKM. This CDR3 contains 13 residues. DNA of the CDR3: TGTGCCAGCAGCGAACCCGCTAACTATGGCTACACCTTC. It is translated as CASSEPANYGYTF.

This sequence joins TRBV13 and TRBJ2-7; D remains unclear. V was cut by 5 bases and J by 0 bases, with 2 bases left in between. CDR1 is PRHDT, CDR2 FYEKMQ, per germline (reference sequence). This CDR3 has 11 residues. CDR3 in DNA: TGTGCCAGCAGCGTCTCCTACGAGCAGTACTTC. Translating gives CASSVSYEQYF.

This chain links TRBV7-6 with TRBJ2-1, with TRBD2 matching 8 bases. CDR3 length: 15 amino acids. The ends lost 5 bases at V and 7 bases at J; junction bases unmatched: 10. From germline, CDR1 is SGHVS and CDR2 FNYEAQ. The CDR3, as DNA: TGTGCCAGCAGCCGTTCGGGACTAGTAGGGAATGAGCAGTTCTTC. Translated, it gives CASSRSGLVGNEQFF.

This clone appeared a few times. This chain joins TRBV7-2 and TRBJ1-5; D call uncertain. The CDR3 sequence is 16 residues long. Germline V gives CDR1 SGHTA, CDR2 FQGNSA. V lost 1 base and J lost 4, with 14 bases in between. DNA for the CDR3: TGTGCCAGCAGCTTAGTATTTTCAGGATTAAATCAGCCCCAGCATTTT. Residues: CASSLVFSGLNQPQHF.

The chain is built from TRBV6-1 and TRBJ1-2; D possibly corresponds to TRBD1 (6 bases). The CDR3 length is 17 residues. The germline V and J ends were trimmed by 3 bases and 4 bases, with 21 bases remaining between them. Per the germline V gene, CDR1 is MNHNS and CDR2 is SASEGT. CDR3 region: CASSELPRNRVLYGYTF. CDR3 sequence (DNA): TGTGCCAGCAGTGAGTTGCCTCGGAACAGGGTCCTCTATGGCTACACCTTC.

The chain combines TRBV19 with TRBJ2-3; D possibly corresponds to TRBD2 (5 bases). CDR3 size: 12 residues. Trimming left V 8 bases short and J 6 bases short, with 12 bases between. Germline CDR1 LNHDA, CDR2 SQIVND (reference sequence). DNA for the CDR3: TGTGCCAGTGGGGAGCTGTGGGATACGCAGTATTTT. Its protein product is CASGELWDTQYF.

CDR3 DNA: TGCGCCAGCAGCCTCGGGACAGCGGTAGACACCGGGGAGCTGTTTTTT. This gives the protein CASSLGTAVDTGELFF. The chain uses TRBV5-1 and TRBJ2-2, with 7 bases identical to TRBD1. V lost 4 bases to trimming and J lost 3 bases; unmatched junction nucleotides: 9. The CDR3 is made up of 16 amino acids. The germline gives CDR1 SGHRS, CDR2 YFSETQ.

This chain links TRBV7-2 with TRBJ2-2; maybe TRBD2 (5 bases). The ends were cut back, 3 bases at V and 7 bases at J, with 12 bases in the middle. Germline CDR1 reads SGHTA; CDR2 reads FQGNSA. This CDR3 contains 14 residues. The CDR3 spells CASSFYFEGGELFF. In nucleotides, the CDR3 is TGTGCCAGCAGCTTTTATTTTGAGGGCGGGGAGCTGTTTTTT.

The chain joins TRBV6-2 or TRBV6-3 to TRBJ1-5; D is perhaps TRBD1 (5 bases). Trimming took off 2 bases at V and 10 bases at J, with 9 bases between the two ends. The germline V gene encodes CDR1 MNHEY and CDR2 SVGEGT. The CDR3 totals 12 residues. The CDR3 reads CASSYKGSPQHF. The CDR3, as DNA: TGTGCCAGCAGTTACAAGGGGAGCCCCCAGCATTTT.

The CDR3 DNA follows: TGTGCCAGCAGCGTAGACCAGGGGCCCGTCGAGCAGTACTTC. Encoded protein: CASSVDQGPVEQYF. The chain joins TRBV9 to TRBJ2-7, with D perhaps TRBD1 (6 bases). Germline V gene data show CDR1 as SGDLS and CDR2 as YYNGEE. V was clipped by 0 bases and J by 6 bases, with 13 bases between them. This CDR3 has 14 residues.

The V call is TRBV4-1, the J call TRBJ2-2, with TRBD2 matching over 7 bases. CDR1 is MGHRA and CDR2 is YSYEKL in the germline V gene. Trimming took 1 base from V and 7 from J; bases not matched to a gene: 6. The CDR3 has 15 amino acids. CDR3 residues: CASSQGAGLGGELFF. CDR3 DNA: TGCGCCAGCAGCCAAGGAGCGGGACTCGGCGGGGAGCTGTTTTTT.

The gene calls are TRBV7-9 and TRBJ2-1; D is tentatively TRBD1 or TRBD2 (5 bases each). Germline values: CDR1 SEHNR, CDR2 FQNEAQ (reference sequence). Deletions cut 5 bases from V and 5 bases from J, with 19 bases between. The CDR3 sequence is 16 residues long. The CDR3 DNA reads as TGTGCCAGCAGCCCGACTCGACAGCGGCCAAACAATGAGCAGTTCTTC. It yields the protein CASSPTRQRPNNEQFF. The variable domain in full, completed from reference TRBV7-9 and TRBJ2-1, reads DTGVSQNPRHKITKRGQNVTFRCDPISEHNRLYWYRQTLGQGPEFLTYFQNEAQLEKSRLLSDRFSAERPKGSFSTLEIQRTEQGDSAMYLCASSPTRQRPNNEQFFGPGTRLTVL.

The chain links TRBV6-5 to TRBJ2-5; no definite D call. The CDR3 extends over 15 amino acids. In germline, CDR1 is MNHEY, CDR2 SVGAGI. Deletions cut 5 bases from V and 5 bases from J, with 18 bases between. The CDR3 sequence: CASSLDTWGSETQYF. CDR3 coding DNA: TGTGCCAGCAGTCTGGATACCTGGGGATCCGAGACCCAGTACTTC.

This clone was recorded once. The chain carries TRBV12-3 or TRBV12-4 and TRBJ1-5; TRBD1 aligns across 7 bases. The junction had 6 bases not matched to a gene; V was cut back by 6 bases and J by 7 bases. CDR3 length: 13 amino acids. DNA of the CDR3: TGTGCCAGCAGCCGACAGGGCGGCCAGCCCCAGCATTTT. Amino acids: CASSRQGGQPQHF.

The rearrangement links TRBV19 to TRBJ2-2; D is unresolved. The V gene lost 5 bases and the J gene lost 4 bases, with 8 bases spanning the gap. In germline, CDR1 is LNHDA, CDR2 SQIVND (reference sequence). CDR3 length equals 13 residues. CDR3 sequence reads: CASSPRVTGELFF. CDR3 nucleotide sequence: TGTGCCAGTAGTCCCCGTGTCACCGGGGAGCTGTTTTTT.

This chain uses TRBV5-4 with TRBJ2-2; TRBD2 agrees at 7 bases. V lost 2 bases to trimming and J lost 7 bases; unmatched junction nucleotides: 8. The germline CDR1 and CDR2 sequences are SGHNT and YYREEE (reference sequence). The CDR3 sequence is 15 residues long. This CDR3 reads CASSFGLGSNGELFF. CDR3 DNA: TGTGCCAGCAGCTTCGGACTAGGTAGCAACGGGGAGCTGTTTTTT.

The CDR3: CASSRRQGSWGYTF. The CDR3 DNA is TGTGCCAGCTCGCGCCGACAGGGTTCATGGGGCTACACCTTC. The chain recombines TRBV18 with TRBJ1-2; 7 bases align to TRBD1. The CDR3 loop spans 14 amino acids. Germline CDR1 is KGHSH and CDR2 is LQKENI. The V gene end was trimmed by 6 bases and the J gene end by 8 bases; junction bases not matched to a gene: 12.

V and J are TRBV7-9 and TRBJ2-7; 11 bases fit TRBD2. The CDR3 loop spans 16 amino acids. Germline CDR1 is SEHNR and CDR2 is FQNEAQ (reference sequence). V lost 5 bases and J lost 3; bases outside the gene matches: 9. This CDR3 is CASSVPHSGRVYEQYF. In nucleotides, the CDR3 is TGTGCCAGCAGCGTTCCCCATAGCGGGAGGGTCTACGAGCAGTACTTC.

The rearrangement uses TRBV4-1 and TRBJ1-1; 7 nucleotides line up with TRBD1. The V segment lost 4 bases and the J segment 0 bases; nucleotides outside the gene matches: 11. CDR3 size: 17 residues. Germline assignment: CDR1 MGHRA and CDR2 YSYEKL. The CDR3 loop is CASSPYPGQPMNTEAFF. The CDR3, as DNA: TGCGCCAGCAGCCCATATCCGGGACAGCCCATGAACACTGAAGCTTTCTTT.

The V call is TRBV5-4, the J call TRBJ2-4; D call uncertain. CDR3 size: 12 residues. Looked up from germline, CDR1 is SGHNT and CDR2 is YYREEE (reference sequence). V lost 0 bases, J lost 13 bases, and 11 bases lay in between. The CDR3 sequence: CASSLGPGQQYF. The CDR3 region has the DNA TGTGCCAGCAGCTTGGGCCCGGGCCAACAGTACTTC.

J is TRBJ1-6 and V is TRBV6-5, with a tentative D call TRBD1 (6 bases). V was trimmed by 10 bases and J by 9 bases, leaving 19 bases between them. The CDR3 sequence is 14 residues long. CDR1 is MNHEY and CDR2 is SVGAGI in the germline V gene. CDR3 in amino acids: CATQAGQRRSPLHF. The CDR3 DNA is TGTGCCACTCAGGCGGGACAACGGCGTTCACCCCTCCACTTT.